The T cell receptor (beta chain) under discussion was sequenced for a study of T cells expressing NK-cell markers. Overall study results and limits: In 5 or 6 donors, dominant NKG2C+ clonotypes were roughly 1.0-7.0% of CD8+ T cells.

The CDR3 sequence is 19 residues long. As to this clonotype: Antigen unknown.

One entry per CDR3 protein, without DNA, is what TCRdb gives after re-calling the 5' RACE reads. The sample table sets out 400,000 to 450,000 distinct CDR3 sequences. Sequencing input: blood T cells: a sorted CD56 or NKG2C T cell subset, CD4+ or CD8+ T cells, or bulk PBMC T cells (not recorded which). The chain uses TRBV12-3 or TRBV12-4 and TRBJ2-5; TCRdb outputs TRBD2, but without DNA this stays unchecked. The sequence was collected from a woman aged 18 to 75 in good health. The CDR3 sequence is CASSRRTSGSAPYQETQYF.